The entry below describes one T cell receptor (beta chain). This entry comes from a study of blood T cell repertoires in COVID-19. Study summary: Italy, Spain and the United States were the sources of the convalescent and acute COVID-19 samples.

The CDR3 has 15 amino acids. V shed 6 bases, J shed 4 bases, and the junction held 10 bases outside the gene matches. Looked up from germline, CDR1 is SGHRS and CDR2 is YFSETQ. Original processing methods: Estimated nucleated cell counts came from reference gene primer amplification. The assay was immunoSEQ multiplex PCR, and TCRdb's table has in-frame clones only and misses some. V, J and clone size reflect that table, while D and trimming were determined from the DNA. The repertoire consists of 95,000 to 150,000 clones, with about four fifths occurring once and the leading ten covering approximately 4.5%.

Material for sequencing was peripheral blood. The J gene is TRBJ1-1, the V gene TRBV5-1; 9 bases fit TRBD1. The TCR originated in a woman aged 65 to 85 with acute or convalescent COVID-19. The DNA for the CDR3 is TGCGCCAGCACCATGCCTGGGACAGGGCCCACTGAAGCTTTCTTT. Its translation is CASTMPGTGPTEAFF.